One sample yielded the 26 T cell receptor beta chains listed below, sequenced in a study of early stage breast cancer tumors. Libraries were prepared by immunoSEQ multiplex PCR; TCRdb keeps only in-frame clonotypes and omits some of them. The data show about 72,000 clones, approximately 79% seen once. Sequencing input: blood. Source of these receptors: a person between 55 and 69 years old with breast cancer.

This sequence joins TRBV19 and TRBJ2-1, with 11 bases identical to TRBD2. Germline assignment: CDR1 LNHDA and CDR2 SQIVND (reference sequence). The V gene end was trimmed by 5 bases and the J gene end by 2 bases; junction bases not matched to a gene: 11. The length of the CDR3 is 18 residues. The CDR3 DNA is TGTGCCAGTAGTCGCTTAGCGGGAGGGCCAGGAGCCTACAATGAGCAGTTCTTC. Amino acid sequence: CASSRLAGGPGAYNEQFF. Drawing the rest from reference TRBV19 and TRBJ2-1, the complete variable domain is DGGITQSPKYLFRKEGQNVTLSCEQNLNHDAMYWYRQDPGQGLRLIYYSQIVNDFQKGDIAEGYSVSREKKESFPLTVTSAQKNPTAFYLCASSRLAGGPGAYNEQFFGPGTRLTVL.

The J gene is TRBJ2-2, the V gene TRBV7-3, with D possibly being TRBD1 (6 bases). This CDR3 contains 15 residues. V was trimmed by 2 bases and J by 3 bases, leaving 10 bases between them. Per the germline V gene, CDR1 is SGHTA and CDR2 is FQGTGA. The DNA for the CDR3 is TGTGCCAGCAGCTTACTGGGGGCGGACACCGGGGAGCTGTTTTTT. It is translated as CASSLLGADTGELFF.

V and J are TRBV10-3 and TRBJ2-5; TRBD1 is a possible D gene (6 bases). The CDR3 spans 15 residues. Germline V CDR1 and CDR2: ENHRY, SYGVKD. V dropped 2 bases and J dropped 2 bases, with 12 bases sitting between them. CDR3 region: CAISETGTEQETQYF. The CDR3, as DNA: TGTGCCATCAGTGAGACAGGGACGGAACAAGAGACCCAGTACTTC.

The rearrangement joins TRBV7-9 to TRBJ2-2; TRBD1 aligns across 8 bases. Germline V CDR1 and CDR2: SEHNR, FQNEAQ (reference sequence). With 6 bases clipped from V and 7 bases from J, the junction kept 7 bases outside the gene matches. The length of the CDR3 is 14 residues. The CDR3 DNA sequence: TGTGCCAGCAGACCACAGGGGGTAATCGGGGAGCTGTTTTTT. Translation gives CASRPQGVIGELFF.

This chain uses TRBV28 with TRBJ1-2; D unresolved. Germline loops: CDR1 MDHEN, CDR2 SYDVKM. The CDR3 covers 14 residues. The V end was cut by 2 bases, the J end by 4 bases, with 11 bases between. The CDR3 reads CASSLPRGTYGYTF. CDR3 DNA sequence: TGTGCCAGCAGTTTACCCCGGGGTACCTATGGCTACACCTTC.

The rearrangement uses TRBV6-6 and TRBJ2-6; TRBD1 matches 7 bases. Germline CDR1 reads MNHNY; CDR2 reads SVGAGI (reference sequence). The V gene end was trimmed by 7 bases and the J gene end by 2 bases; junction bases not matched to a gene: 5. The CDR3 contains 15 residues. The CDR3 loop reads CASTLQGAGANVLTF. Written as DNA, the CDR3 is TGTGCCAGCACTCTTCAGGGGGCTGGGGCCAACGTCCTGACTTTC.

This clone was observed once. The chain carries TRBV6-1 and TRBJ2-7; D unclear. The CDR3 totals 12 residues. The V end lost 1 base, the J end lost 6 bases, and 7 bases lay between the germline ends. Germline V gene sequence: CDR1 MNHNS, CDR2 SASEGT. CDR3 in DNA: TGTGCCAGCAGTGAAGTTCCGCGCGAGCAGTACTTC. It yields the protein CASSEVPREQYF.

The rearrangement links TRBV6-6 to TRBJ1-3; tentatively, D is TRBD1 (5 bases). V gave up 6 bases and J gave up 2 bases, with 11 bases separating them. The length of the CDR3 is 14 residues. Germline-derived CDR1 and CDR2 are MNHNY and SVGAGI (reference sequence). The CDR3 reads CASRPGATGNTIYF. The CDR3 nucleotides read TGTGCCAGCAGACCCGGGGCAACTGGAAACACCATATATTTT.

This rearrangement joins TRBV28 to TRBJ2-5; the match to TRBD1 covers 8 bases. CDR3 size: 14 residues. V trimming: 4 bases; J trimming: 5 bases; junction bases outside the gene matches: 6. Germline assignment: CDR1 MDHEN and CDR2 SYDVKM. The CDR3 is CASSSGGHGETQYF. In DNA, the CDR3 is TGTGCCAGCAGTTCAGGGGGCCACGGTGAGACCCAGTACTTC.

V and J are TRBV19 and TRBJ1-1; D not certain. Between the trimmed V and J ends, which lost 8 bases and 4 bases, there was a span of 20 bases. CDR3 size: 15 residues. Germline CDR1 is LNHDA and CDR2 is SQIVND (reference sequence). In nucleotides, the CDR3 is TGTGCCAGTCGCCGACGGGAATCTTGGGGCACTGAAGCTTTCTTT. Amino acid sequence: CASRRRESWGTEAFF.

The rearrangement uses TRBV6-6 and TRBJ1-6, with 7 bases aligning to TRBD1. V was clipped by 2 bases and J by 7 bases; unmatched bases: 5. CDR3 length: 15 residues. Germline V CDR1 and CDR2: MNHNY, SVGAGI (reference sequence). CDR3: CASSYAGQRNSPLHF. The DNA of the CDR3 is TGTGCCAGCAGTTACGCGGGACAGAGAAATTCACCCCTCCACTTT.

The rearrangement uses TRBV7-2 and TRBJ1-3; D ambiguous. Trimming removed 5 bases from V and 5 bases from J, with 10 bases in between. Germline V CDR1 and CDR2: SGHTA, FQGNSA. The length of the CDR3 is 13 residues. The CDR3 coding sequence is TGTGCCAGCAGCCCGTCGGTCCGAAACACCATATATTTT. Protein: CASSPSVRNTIYF.

The CDR3 nucleotides read TGTGCCAGCAGTGAGTCGGCTAGCGGGGTCTATGAGCAGTTCTTC. Translating gives CASSESASGVYEQFF. The chain carries TRBV6-1 and TRBJ2-1, with 9 bases lining up with TRBD2. The germline gives CDR1 MNHNS, CDR2 SASEGT. The trim removed 3 bases at V and 8 bases at J, leaving 8 bases unmatched. The CDR3 totals 15 residues.

This rearrangement joins TRBV9 to TRBJ2-7; D possibly corresponds to TRBD1 (6 bases). The length of the CDR3 is 15 residues. V was shortened by 4 bases and J by 7 bases, with 21 bases between the two germline ends. Germline lookup yields CDR1 SGDLS and CDR2 YYNGEE. The CDR3: CASSQDHAGEEEQYF. The DNA of the CDR3 is TGTGCCAGCAGCCAAGATCATGCAGGGGAAGAGGAGCAGTACTTC. Together with reference TRBV9 and TRBJ2-7, the CDR3 gives the full variable domain: DSGVTQTPKHLITATGQRVTLRCSPRSGDLSVYWYQQSLDQGLQFLIQYYNGEERAKGNILERFSAQQFPDLHSELNLSSLELGDSALYFCASSQDHAGEEEQYFGPGTRLTVT.

This clone was seen just once. One end of the junction fails to match germline, which may point to a read error. The chain has TRBV5-4 and TRBJ2-5, with TRBD2 matching 10 bases. The CDR3 is 14 residues long. Germline lookup yields CDR1 SGHNT and CDR2 YYREEE (reference sequence). The CDR3 region is CASSQDQTSGTKYF. CDR3 sequence (DNA): TGCGCCAGCAGCCAAGATCAAACTAGCGGGACGAAATACTTC.

This clone was found once. The rearrangement joins TRBV5-6 to TRBJ2-7, with D possibly matching TRBD2 (6 bases). V lost 4 bases and J lost 3, with 11 bases in between. The CDR3 is 13 amino acids. Germline V lookup: CDR1 SGHDT, CDR2 YYEEEE. The CDR3 region is CASSPGTLYEQYF. The CDR3 nucleotides are TGTGCCAGCAGCCCCGGGACTCTCTACGAGCAGTACTTC.

The V gene is TRBV5-1, the J gene TRBJ1-1; D ambiguous. The CDR3 runs to 13 residues. Trimming removed 1 base at V and 1 base at J, with 5 bases between. Germline lookup yields CDR1 SGHRS and CDR2 YFSETQ. The CDR3 DNA sequence: TGCGCCAGCAGCTTGTCGCAGAACACTGAAGCTTTCTTT. Translated: CASSLSQNTEAFF.

The V and J genes are TRBV29-1 and TRBJ2-1; 11 bases fit TRBD2. Germline trimming cut 7 bases from V and 9 bases from J; bases unmatched to any gene: 8. The CDR3 has 13 amino acids. Germline V gene lookup returns CDR1 SQVTM and CDR2 ANQGSEA. CDR3 amino acids: CSGSGRAQGEQFF. DNA for the CDR3: TGCAGCGGTAGCGGGAGGGCCCAAGGTGAGCAGTTCTTC.

As concerns this clone: The same CDR3 can be traced to other DNA sequences in this sample. The gene calls are TRBV20-1 and TRBJ2-7; D is unresolved. The V gene lost 3 bases and the J gene lost 4 bases, with 4 bases spanning the gap. Germline V gives CDR1 DFQATT, CDR2 SNEGSKA (reference sequence). The length of the CDR3 is 10 residues. CDR3 protein: CSARGYEQYF. CDR3 sequence (DNA): TGCAGTGCTAGGGGGTACGAGCAGTACTTC.

The rearrangement uses TRBV19 and TRBJ1-1; no clear D gene. CDR1 LNHDA and CDR2 SQIVND come from the germline V gene (reference sequence). The CDR3 is 12 residues long. Trimming stripped 3 bases from V and 6 bases from J, with 8 bases between. CDR3 bases: TGTGCCAGTAGTATGGGGAATCCTGAAGCTTTCTTT. This codes for CASSMGNPEAFF. The variable domain in full, with the rest retrieved from reference TRBV19 and TRBJ1-1, is DGGITQSPKYLFRKEGQNVTLSCEQNLNHDAMYWYRQDPGQGLRLIYYSQIVNDFQKGDIAEGYSVSREKKESFPLTVTSAQKNPTAFYLCASSMGNPEAFFGQGTRLTVV.

The chain links TRBV9 to TRBJ2-5, with 11 bases fitting TRBD2. Germline CDR1 reads SGDLS; CDR2 reads YYNGEE. V trimming: 6 bases; J trimming: 5 bases; junction bases outside the gene matches: 12. The CDR3 extends over 16 amino acids. The CDR3 reads CASTSGVAGGRETQYF. The CDR3 DNA follows: TGTGCCAGCACCTCCGGGGTAGCGGGGGGGAGGGAGACCCAGTACTTC.

This clone has just one count. The chain carries TRBV2 and TRBJ1-5; D is possibly TRBD1 (6 bases). V gave up 5 bases and J gave up 0 bases, with 11 bases separating them. CDR1 and CDR2 from the germline V gene are SNHLY and FYNNEI. This CDR3 has 15 residues. The CDR3 nucleotides read TGTGCCAGCAGTAGCAGGGGAAATAGCAATCAGCCCCAGCATTTT. This codes for CASSSRGNSNQPQHF.

V is TRBV18 and J is TRBJ2-7, with 7 positions matching TRBD1. The V and J ends lost 6 bases and 5 bases, in that order; junction bases with no gene match: 13. Germline V gene sequence: CDR1 KGHSH, CDR2 LQKENI. The CDR3 runs to 15 residues. DNA of the CDR3: TGTGCCAGCTCTCCCCTGACAGGGACCCGACACGAGCAGTACTTC. This sequence encodes CASSPLTGTRHEQYF.

V usage is TRBV2 and J usage is TRBJ2-1, with a tentative D call TRBD2 (5 bases). CDR1 and CDR2 (germline): SNHLY, FYNNEI. The CDR3 is 15 residues long. Between the trimmed V and J ends, which lost 5 bases and 1 base, there was a span of 12 bases. The CDR3 is CASSTDSGSYNEQFF. The CDR3 DNA is TGTGCCAGCAGTACGGATTCGGGGTCCTACAATGAGCAGTTCTTC.

The chain couples TRBV7-2 to TRBJ1-2; no clear D. The germline CDR1 and CDR2 sequences are SGHTA and FQGNSA. With 1 base removed from V and 4 bases from J, the gap between germline ends came to 7 bases. The CDR3 runs to 13 residues. The CDR3 loop reads CASSLELLYGYTF. CDR3 bases: TGTGCCAGCAGCTTAGAGCTCCTCTATGGCTACACCTTC.

The rearrangement uses TRBV5-1 and TRBJ2-2; D gene ambiguous. The CDR3 consists of 14 residues. The V gene's germline CDR1 is SGHRS and CDR2 YFSETQ. V gave up 0 bases and J gave up 1 base, with 4 bases separating them. The CDR3 sequence: CASSLERNTGELFF. CDR3 DNA sequence: TGCGCCAGCAGCTTGGAGAGGAACACCGGGGAGCTGTTTTTT.